This TCR beta chain was recorded in a study of blood T cells in healthy people across ages. Study outcomes and limitations: Estimated diversity across one million T cells was deemed an underestimate. Samples with more naive T cells showed higher observed beta diversity.

Primers used in a second PCR of about 6 to 11 cycles were a sample-barcoded 5' primer and a J-beta primer mix. Through a template-switch adaptor with 12 random nucleotides, each cDNA molecule received a tag. TCRdb redid the calling of the 5' RACE reads with MiXCR, one entry per CDR3 protein. The data hold some 1.5 million distinct CDR3 sequences, with about 28% observed a single time. This clonotype was seen at least ten times. Its matching antigen is unknown. Per sample, at least 5 micrograms of total RNA were extracted. The CDR3 covers 13 residues. V was pared by 0 bases and J by 1 base, with 6 bases between. Germline lookup yields CDR1 SQVTM and CDR2 ANQGSEA.

Sequencing was done on a sample of blood. The rearrangement joins TRBV29-1 to TRBJ1-1; D is ambiguous. The clonotype originates from a woman aged 25 to 39 in good health. This CDR3 is CSVEDRANTEAFF. CDR3 coding DNA: TGCAGCGTTGAAGATAGGGCGAACACTGAAGCTTTCTTT.